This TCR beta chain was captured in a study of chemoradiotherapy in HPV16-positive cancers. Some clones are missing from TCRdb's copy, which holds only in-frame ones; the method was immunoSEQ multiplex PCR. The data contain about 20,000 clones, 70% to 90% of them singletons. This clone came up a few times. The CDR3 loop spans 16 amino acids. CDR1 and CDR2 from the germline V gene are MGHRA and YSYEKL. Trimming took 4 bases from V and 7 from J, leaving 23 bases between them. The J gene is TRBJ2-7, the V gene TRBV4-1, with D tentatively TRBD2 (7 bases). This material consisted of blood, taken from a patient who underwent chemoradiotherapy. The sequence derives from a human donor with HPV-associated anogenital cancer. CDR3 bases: TGCGCCAGCAGCCCGAACCCGGGGGGCGGGGTACGAGAGCAGTACTTC. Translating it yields CASSPNPGGGVREQYF.